The entry that follows covers one T cell receptor (beta chain) sequence. The antigen remains undetermined. The TCR beta cDNA libraries contained unique molecular identifiers. About 500,000 cDNA molecules were obtained per 1 to 10 million input T cells. TCRdb fed the PCR reads into MiXCR, producing one record per CDR3 protein. The sample records 450,000 to 700,000 distinct CDR3 sequences, 40% to 50% being singletons. This sample was included in a study of post-analysis software for immune sequencing data. Background on the study: Patients with relapsing-remitting, secondary progressive and progressive-relapsing multiple sclerosis courses were all represented. Whole-study findings and limits: Co-batched samples clustered tightly together by F measure. Controls' normalized Chao1 diversity significantly exceeded that of multiple sclerosis patients. Included in a set of a few TRBV segments more frequent in patients than controls were TRBV5-6, TRBV5-1 and TRBV20-1.

Between the trimmed V and J ends, which lost 3 bases and 3 bases, there was a span of 12 bases. Germline assignment: CDR1 PRHDT and CDR2 FYEKMQ (reference sequence). The length of the CDR3 is 14 residues. The sequenced sample was blood. The chain couples TRBV13 to TRBJ2-7; D is perhaps TRBD1 (6 bases). This sequence was found in a girl aged 10-17 years with multiple sclerosis. CDR3 in amino acids: CASSLGTPNYEQYF. DNA for the CDR3: TGTGCCAGCAGCTTGGGGACACCAAACTACGAGCAGTACTTC.